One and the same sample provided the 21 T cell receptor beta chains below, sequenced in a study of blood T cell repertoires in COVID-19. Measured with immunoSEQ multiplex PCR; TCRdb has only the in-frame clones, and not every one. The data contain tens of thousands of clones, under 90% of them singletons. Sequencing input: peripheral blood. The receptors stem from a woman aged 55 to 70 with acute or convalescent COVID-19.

The CDR3 sequence: CATSRDGFSGRTSDTQYF. CDR3 in DNA: TGTGCCACCAGCAGAGATGGGTTTAGCGGGAGGACCTCAGATACGCAGTATTTT. The genes are TRBV15 and TRBJ2-3, with 10 nucleotides matching TRBD2. Germline CDR1 and CDR2: LNHNV and YYDKDF (reference sequence). V was pared by 0 bases and J by 4 bases, with 10 bases of the junction left unmatched. The CDR3 is made up of 18 amino acids.

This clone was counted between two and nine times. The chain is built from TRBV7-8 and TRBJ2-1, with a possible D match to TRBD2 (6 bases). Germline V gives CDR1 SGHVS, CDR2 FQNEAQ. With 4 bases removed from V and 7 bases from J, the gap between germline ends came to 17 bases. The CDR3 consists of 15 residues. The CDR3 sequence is CASSSGGAGGNEQFF. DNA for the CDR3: TGTGCCAGCAGCTCAGGAGGGGCCGGAGGGAATGAGCAGTTCTTC.

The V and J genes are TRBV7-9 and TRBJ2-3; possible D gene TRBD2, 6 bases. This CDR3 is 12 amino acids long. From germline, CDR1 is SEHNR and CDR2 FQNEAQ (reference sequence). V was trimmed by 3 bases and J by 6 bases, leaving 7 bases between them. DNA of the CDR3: TGTGCCAGCAGCTTCGCGGGGGATACGCAGTATTTT. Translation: CASSFAGDTQYF.

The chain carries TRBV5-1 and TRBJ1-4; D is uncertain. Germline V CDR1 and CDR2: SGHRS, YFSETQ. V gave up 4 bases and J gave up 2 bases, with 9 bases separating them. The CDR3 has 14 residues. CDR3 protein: CASSQTATNEKLFF. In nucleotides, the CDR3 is TGCGCCAGCAGCCAAACAGCCACTAATGAAAAACTGTTTTTT.

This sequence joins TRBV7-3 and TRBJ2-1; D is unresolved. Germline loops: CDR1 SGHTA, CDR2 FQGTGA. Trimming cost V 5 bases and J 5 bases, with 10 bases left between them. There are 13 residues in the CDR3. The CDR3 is CASSPGPHNEQFF. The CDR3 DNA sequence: TGTGCCAGCAGCCCGGGTCCTCACAATGAGCAGTTCTTC.

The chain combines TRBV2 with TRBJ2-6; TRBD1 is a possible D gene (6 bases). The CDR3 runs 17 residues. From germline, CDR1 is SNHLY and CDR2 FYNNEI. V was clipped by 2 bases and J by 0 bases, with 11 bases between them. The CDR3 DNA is TGTGCCAGCAGTGAAAAACTCAGGGGCTCTGGGGCCAACGTCCTGACTTTC. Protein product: CASSEKLRGSGANVLTF.

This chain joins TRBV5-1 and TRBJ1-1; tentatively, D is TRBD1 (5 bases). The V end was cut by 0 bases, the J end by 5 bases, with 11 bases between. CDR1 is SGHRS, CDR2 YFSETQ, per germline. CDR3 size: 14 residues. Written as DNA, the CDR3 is TGCGCCAGCAGCTTGGCCCCTGGGGGGACTGAAGCTTTCTTT. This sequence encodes CASSLAPGGTEAFF.

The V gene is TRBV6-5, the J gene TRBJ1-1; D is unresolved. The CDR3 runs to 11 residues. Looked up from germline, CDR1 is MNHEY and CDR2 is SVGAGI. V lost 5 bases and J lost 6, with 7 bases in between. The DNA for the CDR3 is TGTGCCAGCAGTACGGGAGCTGAAGCTTTCTTT. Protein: CASSTGAEAFF.

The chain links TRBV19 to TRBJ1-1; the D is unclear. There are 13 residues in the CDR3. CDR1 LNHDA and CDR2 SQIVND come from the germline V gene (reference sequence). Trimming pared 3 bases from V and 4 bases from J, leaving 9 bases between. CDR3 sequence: CASSIGGGTEAFF. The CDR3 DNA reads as TGTGCCAGTAGTATTGGAGGCGGCACTGAAGCTTTCTTT.

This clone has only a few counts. The CDR3 region has the DNA TGTGCCAGCTCCCTCGATTCAGGGACCCAGTACTTC. This codes for CASSLDSGTQYF. This chain connects TRBV21-1 to TRBJ2-5; the tabulated D call, TRBD1, remains unverified against the DNA. TRBV21-1 corresponds to a pseudogene. This CDR3 contains 12 residues.

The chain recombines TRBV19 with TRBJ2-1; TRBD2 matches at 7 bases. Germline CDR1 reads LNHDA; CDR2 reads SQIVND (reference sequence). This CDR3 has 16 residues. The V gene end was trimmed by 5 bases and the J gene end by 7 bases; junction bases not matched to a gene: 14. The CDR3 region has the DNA TGTGCCAGTAGTCTCACTAATGAGGGAGGGCCTAATGAGCAGTTCTTC. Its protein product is CASSLTNEGGPNEQFF. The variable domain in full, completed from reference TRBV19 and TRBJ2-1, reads DGGITQSPKYLFRKEGQNVTLSCEQNLNHDAMYWYRQDPGQGLRLIYYSQIVNDFQKGDIAEGYSVSREKKESFPLTVTSAQKNPTAFYLCASSLTNEGGPNEQFFGPGTRLTVL.

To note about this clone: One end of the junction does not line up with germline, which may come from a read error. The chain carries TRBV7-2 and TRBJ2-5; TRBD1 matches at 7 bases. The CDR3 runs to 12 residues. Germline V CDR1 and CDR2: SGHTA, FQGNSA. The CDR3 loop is CASSDRVRSPDF. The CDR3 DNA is TGTGCCAGCAGTGACAGGGTTAGGTCTCCGGACTTC.

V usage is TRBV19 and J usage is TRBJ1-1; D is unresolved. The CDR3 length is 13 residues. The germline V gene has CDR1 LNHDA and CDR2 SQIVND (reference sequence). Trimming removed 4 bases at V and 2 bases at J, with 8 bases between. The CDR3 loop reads CASSKQINTEAFF. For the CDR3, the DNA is TGTGCCAGTAGTAAACAGATTAACACTGAAGCTTTCTTT.

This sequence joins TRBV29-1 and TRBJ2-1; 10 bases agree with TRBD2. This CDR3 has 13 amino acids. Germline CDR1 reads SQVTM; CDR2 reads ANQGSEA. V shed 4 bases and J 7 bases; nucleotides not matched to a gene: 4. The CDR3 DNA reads TGCAGCGTTGTGGGACTAGCGAGGAATGAGCAGTTCTTC. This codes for CSVVGLARNEQFF.

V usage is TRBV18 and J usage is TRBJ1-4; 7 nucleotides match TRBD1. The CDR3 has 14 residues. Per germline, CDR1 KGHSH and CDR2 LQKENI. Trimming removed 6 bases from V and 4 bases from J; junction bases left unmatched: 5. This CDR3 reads CASSLGQLNEKLFF. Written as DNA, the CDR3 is TGTGCCAGCTCCCTGGGACAGCTTAATGAAAAACTGTTTTTT.

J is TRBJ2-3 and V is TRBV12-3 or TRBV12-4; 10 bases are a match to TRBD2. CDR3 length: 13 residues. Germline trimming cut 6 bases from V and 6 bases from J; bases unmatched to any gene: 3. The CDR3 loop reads CASSRLAGDTQYF. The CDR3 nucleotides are TGTGCCAGCAGCCGACTAGCGGGTGATACGCAGTATTTT.

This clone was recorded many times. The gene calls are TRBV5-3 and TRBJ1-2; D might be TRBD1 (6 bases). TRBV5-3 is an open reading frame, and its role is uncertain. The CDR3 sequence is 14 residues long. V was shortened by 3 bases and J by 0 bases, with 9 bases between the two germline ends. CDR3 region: CARSSTGPNYGYTF. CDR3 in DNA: TGTGCCAGAAGCTCTACAGGGCCTAACTATGGCTACACCTTC.

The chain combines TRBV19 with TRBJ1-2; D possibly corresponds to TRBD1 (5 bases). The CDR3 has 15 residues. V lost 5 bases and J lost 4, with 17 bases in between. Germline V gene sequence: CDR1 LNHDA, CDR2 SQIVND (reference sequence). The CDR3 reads CASSLIADSSYGYTF. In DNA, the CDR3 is TGTGCCAGTAGTTTAATTGCTGACAGTTCCTATGGCTACACCTTC.

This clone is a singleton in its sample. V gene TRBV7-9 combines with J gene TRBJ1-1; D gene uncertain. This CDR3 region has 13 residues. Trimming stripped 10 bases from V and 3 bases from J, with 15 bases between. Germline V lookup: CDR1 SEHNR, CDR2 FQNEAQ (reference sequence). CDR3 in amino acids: CATSLSPDTEAFF. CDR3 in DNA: TGTGCCACAAGTCTGAGTCCTGACACTGAAGCTTTCTTT.

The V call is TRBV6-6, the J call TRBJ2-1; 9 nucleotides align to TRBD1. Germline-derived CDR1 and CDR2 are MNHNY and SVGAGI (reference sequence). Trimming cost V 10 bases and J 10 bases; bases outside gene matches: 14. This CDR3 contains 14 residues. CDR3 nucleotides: TGTGCCACCTCACCGGGACAGGGCCTCGGGGAGCAGTTCTTC. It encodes CATSPGQGLGEQFF.

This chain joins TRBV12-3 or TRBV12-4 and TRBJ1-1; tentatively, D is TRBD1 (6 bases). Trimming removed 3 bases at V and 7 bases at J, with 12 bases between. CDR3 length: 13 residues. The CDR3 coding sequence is TGTGCCAGCAGTTTGACCGGGACACATGAAGCTTTCTTT. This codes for CASSLTGTHEAFF.